This is a list of T cell receptor beta chains from one sample in a study of PD-L1 blockade in urothelial cancer. Libraries were prepared by immunoSEQ multiplex PCR; TCRdb keeps only in-frame clonotypes and omits some of them. In the table there are about 40,000 clones, about 83% of which are singletons. The sample consisted of PBMCs, taken around atezolizumab (anti-PD-L1) treatment. These receptors all come from a man aged 55 to 69 with urothelial cancer. Both conserved end residues are part of each CDR3. The order of the fields is clone size, D gene, V gene, J gene, CDR3 protein, CDR3 DNA. D genes are given only for firm matches. Clone size is stated in some rows and not others, as once, few, many or a class when expanded.

>NA|NA|TRBV2|TRBJ2-4
CASRIAGDAKNIQYF
TGTGCCAGCAGGATCGCCGGAGACGCCAAAAACATTCAGTACTTC
>NA|NA|TRBV11-1|TRBJ1-1
CASSTSLQVWAEAFF
TGTGCCAGCAGTACCTCCTTACAGGTTTGGGCTGAAGCTTTCTTT
>NA|TRBD2|TRBV7-2|TRBJ2-1
CASSPSREGPYNEQFF
TGTGCCAGCAGCCCGAGCCGGGAGGGCCCTTACAATGAGCAGTTCTTC
>NA|NA|TRBV28|TRBJ1-2
CASSLAGEYGYTF
TGTGCCAGCAGTCTTGCAGGGGAGTATGGCTACACCTTC
>NA|NA|TRBV19|TRBJ1-5
CASSPGGGYGQDQPQHF
TGTGCCAGTAGTCCCGGCGGGGGATACGGTCAGGATCAGCCCCAGCATTTT
>NA|TRBD1|TRBV25-1|TRBJ2-1
CASTPRTGGNYNEQFF
TGTGCCAGCACTCCTAGGACAGGGGGCAACTACAATGAGCAGTTCTTC
>once|TRBD2|TRBV6-5|TRBJ2-1
CASSYSGTGGGGEQFF
TGTGCCAGCAGTTACTCAGGGACTGGAGGCGGGGGTGAGCAGTTCTTC
>once|TRBD2|TRBV5-5|TRBJ2-1
CASSLGSASGFDTFF
TGTGCCAGCAGCTTGGGTTCGGCTAGCGGATTTGATACGTTCTTC
>NA|TRBD1|TRBV10-1|TRBJ2-7
CASSEGQGQPSYEQYF
TGCGCCAGCAGTGAGGGACAGGGACAACCCTCCTACGAGCAGTACTTC
>few|TRBD2|TRBV11-2|TRBJ2-3
CASLDWASGTDTQYF
TGTGCCAGTTTAGACTGGGCTAGCGGTACAGATACGCAGTATTTT
>once|TRBD2|TRBV5-1|TRBJ2-2
CATGLAGGTEELFF
TGCGCCACAGGACTAGCGGGGGGCACCGAGGAGCTGTTTTTT
>NA|NA|TRBV28|TRBJ2-1
CASKPDFPYNEQFF
TGTGCCAGCAAACCGGACTTTCCCTACAATGAGCAGTTCTTC
>NA|TRBD1|TRBV5-6|TRBJ2-5
CASSFGTGVETQYF
TGTGCCAGCAGCTTTGGGACAGGGGTAGAGACCCAGTACTTC
>NA|TRBD2|TRBV2|TRBJ2-7
CASSVQEPGLAGVPQYF
TGTGCCAGCAGTGTTCAAGAACCGGGACTAGCGGGAGTCCCGCAGTACTTC